This T cell receptor (beta chain) derives from a study of cytomegalovirus exposure and HLA in healthy donors. The PCR made use of 60 Vbeta and 13 Jbeta primers. Measured with immunoSEQ multiplex PCR; TCRdb has only the in-frame clones, and not every one. The sample totals 96,000 or so clones. Concerning this clone: Other DNA sequences in the sample encode the same CDR3.

V was cut by 5 bases and J by 0 bases, with 15 bases left in between. Germline V gene sequence: CDR1 PRHDT, CDR2 FYEKMQ (reference sequence). The CDR3 covers 16 residues. The sequenced sample was PBMCs. This TCR was recovered from a girl aged 5 to 17 in good health and CMV-seropositive. The J gene is TRBJ2-3, the V gene TRBV13, with a weak D call TRBD1 (6 bases). In DNA, the CDR3 is TGTGCCAGCAGCCACGGACAGCGCCGAAGCACAGATACGCAGTATTTT. Protein: CASSHGQRRSTDTQYF.